This TCR beta chain was recovered during a study of T cell responses to AZD1222 COVID-19 vaccine. Sequencing used immunoSEQ multiplex PCR; TCRdb keeps in-frame clones, though not all of them. This sample has about 140,000 clones, with approximately 88% found just once. Germline V gene sequence: CDR1 LGHDT, CDR2 YNNKEL (reference sequence). This CDR3 has 16 residues. Trimming took 2 bases from V and 2 from J; bases not matched to a gene: 7. The sample here was peripheral blood, taken 28 days after the second dose of the MenACWY control vaccine. The TCR was taken from an adult who received the MenACWY meningococcal vaccine as a control. The chain is built from TRBV3-1 (or the pseudogene TRBV3-2) and TRBJ2-3, with 7 bases matching TRBD1. In DNA, the CDR3 is TGTGCCAGCAGCCAAAACGGACAGGCCCTCACAGATACGCAGTATTTT. Translated, it gives CASSQNGQALTDTQYF.